The 29 T cell receptor beta chains below come from one sample, sequenced in a study of tumor-infiltrating lymphocytes in primary liver carcinoma. Co-extracting RNA and DNA was done with 20-30 mg of unsorted bulk tissue as input. TCR beta cDNA was prepared out of roughly 450 ng total RNA by means of a constant-region primer. It was through three nested multiplex PCR rounds of slightly modified ARM-PCR that TCR beta libraries arose. The study ran its first two PCR rounds for roughly 10 cycles each, using TRBV1-TRBV30 forward primers and a C-beta reverse primer. Using its own MiXCR run on the multiplex PCR reads, TCRdb lists one record per CDR3 protein. The sample has roughly 100,000 distinct CDR3 sequences; 65% to 75% are singletons. Sequenced: liver tumor tissue from sampling region 2. Subset noted: tumor region T2, inferior pole. These receptors all stem from a woman aged 55-69 years with primary liver carcinoma and hepatitis B virus infection.

Note on this clonotype: A junction end diverges from the germline sequence, so it may reflect a read error. The genes are TRBV6-5 and TRBJ2-3, with D tentatively TRBD1 (6 bases). Germline-derived CDR1 and CDR2 are MNHEY and SVGAGI. This CDR3 spans 16 amino acids. CDR3 sequence: CASRSWGHGHTDTQYF. In DNA, the CDR3 is TGTGCCAGCAGATCCTGGGGGCATGGTCACACAGATACTCAGTATTTT.

About this clonotype: It may be a read error: a sequence one base away is much more abundant. The gene calls are TRBV5-1 and TRBJ2-1; D ambiguous. CDR1 and CDR2 (germline): SGHRS, YFSETQ. CDR3 length equals 13 residues. The CDR3 reads CASSPGDVSEHFF. CDR3 sequence (DNA): TGCGCCAGCAGCCCCGGAGATGTCTCTGAGCATTTCTTC.

Ten or more counts support this clonotype. The J gene is TRBJ2-2, the V gene TRBV6-1, with TRBD2 identical over 10 bases. Germline V lookup: CDR1 MNHNS, CDR2 SASEGT. The CDR3 contains 17 residues. J gave up 4 bases and V 2 bases, and 7 bases lay outside the gene matches. The CDR3 region has the DNA TGTGCCAGCAGTGAAAGGGTAGCGGGAGGTTCCACCGGGGAGCTGTTTTTT. Its protein is CASSERVAGGSTGELFF.

This chain uses TRBV27 with TRBJ2-7; 11 nucleotides line up with TRBD1. V was pared by 3 bases and J by 4 bases, with 5 bases of the junction left unmatched. The germline CDR1 and CDR2 sequences are MNHEY and SMNVEV (reference sequence). This CDR3 has 15 amino acids. The CDR3 DNA follows: TGTGCCAGCAGTTTTTTGGGACAGGGGGATTACGAGCAGTACTTC. Translating it yields CASSFLGQGDYEQYF.

With regard to this clonotype: This may be a read error, as it is one base from a much larger clone. V usage is TRBV28 and J usage is TRBJ2-1; D is unresolved. CDR1 and CDR2 (germline): MDHEN, SYDVKM. The CDR3 is 14 amino acids. CDR3 DNA: TGTGCCACCAGTTTTGCGAGCTCCTACAATGAGCAGTTCTTC. Amino acids: CATSFASSYNEQFF.

The sample holds a few counts of this clonotype. The junction departs from germline at one end; a sequencing error may be responsible. The chain couples TRBV4-2 to TRBJ2-1; 10 bases map to TRBD2. Looked up from germline, CDR1 is LGHNA and CDR2 is YNFKEQ. The CDR3 is 18 amino acids. The CDR3 DNA follows: TGTGCCAGTAGCCAAGCCCCAGCGGGAGGGCTTAGGGACAATGAGCAGTTCTTC. The encoded protein is CASSQAPAGGLRDNEQFF.

The chain recombines TRBV11-2 with TRBJ2-7, with a possible D match to TRBD2 (5 bases). With 0 bases removed from V and 5 bases from J, the gap between germline ends came to 14 bases. Germline CDR1 SGHAT, CDR2 FQNNGV. This CDR3 is built from 15 residues. DNA of the CDR3: TGTGCCAGCAGCTTAGATTTGGCCGGGGTCCACGAGCAGTACTTC. It yields the protein CASSLDLAGVHEQYF.

Comment on this clonotype: A read error may be the cause here, since a much bigger clone is one base away. This chain uses TRBV5-1 with TRBJ2-7; 13 bases are a match to TRBD2. The CDR3 has 16 residues. Germline-derived CDR1 and CDR2 are SGHRS and YFSETQ. CDR3 in amino acids: CASILTSGRTNSEQYF. DNA of the CDR3: TGCGCCAGCATCTTGACTAGCGGGAGGACCAACTCCGAGCAGTACTTC.

The chain joins TRBV6-5 to TRBJ1-1, with 8 bases lining up with TRBD1. This CDR3 has 16 residues. CDR1 and CDR2 (germline): MNHEY, SVGAGI. With 6 bases clipped from V and 0 bases from J, the junction kept 9 bases outside the gene matches. CDR3 in amino acids: CASSPGTGLMNTEAFF. The CDR3 bases are TGTGCCAGCAGCCCCGGGACAGGCCTCATGAACACTGAAGCTTTCTTT.

V gene TRBV11-2 combines with J gene TRBJ2-2; D not certain. The germline CDR1 and CDR2 sequences are SGHAT and FQNNGV. This CDR3 has 14 residues. The CDR3 nucleotides read TGTGTAAGCAGAGCGAGCCTTGACACCGGGGAGCTGTTTTTT. Its protein is CVSRASLDTGELFF.

As for this clonotype: A read error may explain this, as a much larger clone is one base away. The J gene is TRBJ2-2, the V gene TRBV7-9; D uncertain. CDR3 length: 13 residues. Germline V lookup: CDR1 SEHNR, CDR2 FQNEAQ (reference sequence). The CDR3 loop is CVSSPPQPGELFF. CDR3 coding DNA: TGTGTCAGCAGCCCCCCTCAACCCGGGGAGCTGTTTTTT.

The chain joins TRBV29-1 to TRBJ2-1; 9 bases are a match to TRBD2. Germline V gene lookup returns CDR1 SQVTM and CDR2 ANQGSEA. CDR3 length: 14 residues. The CDR3 DNA is TGCAACGTCCTAGGCGGGAGGGCCGTAGATGAGCAGTTCTTC. It specifies CNVLGGRAVDEQFF.

Concerning this clonotype itself: A much larger clone differs by one base, so this may be a read error. This CDR3 reads CASNFGATGRETQYF. The CDR3 nucleotides are TGTGCCAGCAACTTTGGGGCTACGGGGCGAGAGACCCAGTACTTC. The V call is TRBV5-5, the J call TRBJ2-5; D is perhaps TRBD1 or TRBD2 (5 bases each). The CDR3 runs 15 residues. The germline gives CDR1 SGHKS, CDR2 YYEKEE (reference sequence). V gave up 6 bases and J gave up 4 bases, with 19 bases separating them. Supplemented by reference TRBV5-5 and TRBJ2-5, the full variable domain reads DAGVTQSPTHLIKTRGQQVTLRCSPISGHKSVSWYQQVLGQGPQFIFQYYEKEERGRGNFPDRFSARQFPNYSSELNVNALLLGDSALYLCASNFGATGRETQYFGPGTRLLVL.

A remark on this clonotype: One junction end disagrees with the germline gene, perhaps due to a read error. CDR3 residues: CASSLAFGGLSYNEQLF. In DNA, the CDR3 is TGTGCCAGCAGCTTAGCATTCGGCGGGCTTTCCTACAATGAGCAGCTCTTC. The chain combines TRBV11-3 with TRBJ2-1, with D maybe TRBD2 (5 bases). CDR1 and CDR2 from the germline V gene are SGHNT and YENEEA. This CDR3 comprises 17 residues.

As concerns this clonotype: This may stem from a read error, because a much larger clone lies one nucleotide away. The V call is TRBV4-1, the J call TRBJ2-5; 13 bases agree with TRBD2. This CDR3 has 23 amino acids. Germline trimming cut 3 bases from V and 5 bases from J; bases unmatched to any gene: 27. Germline-derived CDR1 and CDR2 are MGHRA and YSYEKL. CDR3 region: CASSHEGLSGLAGYRFRGETQYF. Here the CDR3 DNA reads TGCGCCAGCAGCCACGAAGGGCTATCGGGACTAGCGGGGTACAGGTTCAGGGGGGAGACCCAGTACTTC.

For this clonotype: A read error may produce the germline difference seen at one junction end. J is TRBJ2-7 and V is TRBV11-2; D possibly corresponds to TRBD1 (5 bases). CDR1 is SGHAT, CDR2 FQNNGV, per germline. The CDR3 extends over 18 amino acids. The CDR3 spells CASSLSSDSSLWFYEQYF. In DNA form, the CDR3 reads TGTGCCAGCAGCTTATCCAGCGACAGCTCCCTCTGGTTCTACGAGCAGTATTTC.

Of note for this clonotype: Germline is not matched at one junction end, which may reflect a read error. The rearrangement links TRBV29-1 to TRBJ1-1; D might be TRBD1 (5 bases). CDR3 length: 13 amino acids. Germline V gives CDR1 SQVTM, CDR2 ANQGSEA. This CDR3 reads CGVGEQVNTEAFF. The CDR3 DNA is TGCGGCGTTGGGGAACAGGTGAACACTGAAGCTTTCTTT.

This clonotype was seen at least ten times. The V gene is TRBV5-1, the J gene TRBJ2-1; TRBD2 agrees at 11 bases. Losses at the gene ends were 1 base for V and 9 bases for J; bases not matched to a gene: 9. This CDR3 contains 16 residues. CDR1 and CDR2 from the germline V gene are SGHRS and YFSETQ. This chain's CDR3 is CASSLSTSGDGTEQFF. The DNA for the CDR3 is TGCGCCAGCAGCTTGTCGACTAGCGGGGACGGTACTGAGCAGTTCTTC.

As concerns this clonotype: The final CDR3 position lacks the conserved phenylalanine or tryptophan, pointing to a likely read error. J is TRBJ2-1 and V is TRBV29-1; 9 nucleotides line up with TRBD2. The CDR3 length is 14 residues. The germline gives CDR1 SQVTM, CDR2 ANQGSEA. CDR3 amino acids: CSIEGTSGHNEQFL. CDR3 in DNA: TGCAGCATTGAAGGAACTAGCGGGCACAATGAGCAGTTCTTA.

CDR3: CSAIGLMDTGELFF. The CDR3 DNA is TGCAGCGCAATAGGGCTTATGGACACCGGGGAGCTGTTTTTT. The gene calls are TRBV29-1 and TRBJ2-2; D gene unclear. CDR3 length: 14 residues. V was shortened by 7 bases and J by 3 bases, with 15 bases between the two germline ends. The germline V gene encodes CDR1 SQVTM and CDR2 ANQGSEA.

The genes are TRBV29-1 and TRBJ2-3; the D gene is possibly TRBD1 (6 bases). CDR3 length: 14 residues. Germline V CDR1 and CDR2: SQVTM, ANQGSEA. Trimming took 6 bases from V and 11 from J, leaving 24 bases between them. The CDR3 DNA reads TGCAGCGTCAGGACCTCACAATTATCAGGGGTGCAGTATTTT. It codes for CSVRTSQLSGVQYF.

A word on this clonotype: A read error may produce the germline difference seen at one junction end. The V call is TRBV7-3, the J call TRBJ2-1, with a possible D match to TRBD2 (7 bases). Germline CDR1 reads SGHTA; CDR2 reads FQGTGA. The CDR3 runs 17 residues. The CDR3 DNA is TGTGCCAGCAGCCCCGGTGGGGGGGCGAGGCCCTACAATGAGGAGTTCTTC. This codes for CASSPGGGARPYNEEFF.

V and J are TRBV6-1 and TRBJ2-7, with D maybe TRBD2 (5 bases). The germline gives CDR1 MNHNS, CDR2 SASEGT. The CDR3 sequence is 13 residues long. Trimming shortened V by 4 bases and J by 7 bases, and 14 bases separated the two germline ends. The CDR3 DNA follows: TGTGCCAGCAGTGGAGCGGCCAACTATGAGCAGTACTTC. This gives the protein CASSGAANYEQYF.

Concerning this clonotype: A much larger clone is a single base away; this may be a read error. CDR3 sequence: CASSLLGLPSTDTRYF. The CDR3 nucleotides read TGTGCCAGCAGCCTCCTGGGACTACCTAGCACAGATACGCGGTATTTT. The chain links TRBV7-8 to TRBJ2-3; 7 nucleotides match TRBD2. This CDR3 spans 16 amino acids. The germline gives CDR1 SGHVS, CDR2 FQNEAQ.

As for this clonotype: The junction shows a germline mismatch at one end, possibly a read error. This chain links TRBV6-1 with TRBJ2-7; 8 nucleotides line up with TRBD2. Looked up from germline, CDR1 is MNHNS and CDR2 is SASEGT. The CDR3 has 15 residues. CDR3 bases: TGTGCCAGCTGCGGCGGTCTAGCGGGTTCCTATGAGCAGTACTTC. This encodes CASCGGLAGSYEQYF.

This clonotype has a count of ten or more. The chain has TRBV13 and TRBJ2-5; perhaps TRBD2 as D (6 bases). This CDR3 contains 13 residues. CDR1 and CDR2 (germline): PRHDT, FYEKMQ (reference sequence). With 5 bases removed from V and 0 bases from J, the gap between germline ends came to 7 bases. CDR3: CASSERDQETQYF. The CDR3 DNA reads TGTGCCAGCAGCGAGCGGGACCAAGAGACCCAGTACTTC.

Note on this clonotype: A junction boundary mismatches the germline segment, possibly from a read error. V gene TRBV11-1 combines with J gene TRBJ2-7; unclear D gene. This CDR3 is 12 amino acids long. The germline V gene has CDR1 SGHAT and CDR2 FQDESV (reference sequence). In DNA form, the CDR3 reads TGTGTCAGCACGCGCAGCTCCTACGAGCAGTACTTC. Its translation: CVSTRSSYEQYF.

The V and J genes are TRBV29-1 and TRBJ2-7, with D perhaps TRBD2 (5 bases). The CDR3 totals 12 residues. The germline V gene encodes CDR1 SQVTM and CDR2 ANQGSEA. The CDR3 coding sequence is TGCAACGTCGCAGGAGGACCCTACGAGCAGTACTTC. Its translation is CNVAGGPYEQYF.

The V and J genes are TRBV11-1 and TRBJ2-1, with D unresolved. V lost 2 bases, J lost 8 bases, and 7 bases lay in between. CDR1 is SGHAT, CDR2 FQDESV, per germline (reference sequence). The CDR3 runs to 12 residues. The CDR3 bases are TGTGCCAGCAGCTTATACCCCCATGAGCAGTTCTTC. This translates into CASSLYPHEQFF. Full variable domain (remainder filled in from reference TRBV11-1 and TRBJ2-1): EAEVAQSPRYKITEKSQAVAFWCDPISGHATLYWYRQILGQGPELLVQFQDESVVDDSQLPKDRFSAERLKGVDSTLKIQPAELGDSAMYLCASSLYPHEQFFGPGTRLTVL.